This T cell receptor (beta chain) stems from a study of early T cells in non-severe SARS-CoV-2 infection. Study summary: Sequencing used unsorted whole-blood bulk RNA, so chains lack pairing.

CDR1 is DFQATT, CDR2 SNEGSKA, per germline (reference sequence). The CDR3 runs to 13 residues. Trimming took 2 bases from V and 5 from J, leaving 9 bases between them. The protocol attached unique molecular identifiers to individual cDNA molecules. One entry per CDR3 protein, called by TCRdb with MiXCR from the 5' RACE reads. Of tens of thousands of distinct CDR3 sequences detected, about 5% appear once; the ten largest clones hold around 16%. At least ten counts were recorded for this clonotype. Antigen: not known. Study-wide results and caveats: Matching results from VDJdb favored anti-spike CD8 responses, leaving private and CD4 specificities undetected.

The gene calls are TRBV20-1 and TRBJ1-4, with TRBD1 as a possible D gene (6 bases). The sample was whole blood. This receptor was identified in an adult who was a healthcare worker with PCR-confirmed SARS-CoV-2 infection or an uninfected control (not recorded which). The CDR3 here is CSARMQGNEKLFF. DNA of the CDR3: TGCAGTGCTAGAATGCAGGGGAATGAAAAACTGTTTTTT.